This T cell receptor (beta chain) was sequenced during a study of blood T cell repertoires in COVID-19. Study background: In each case, the material was cDNA or gDNA derived from T cells, B-cell-depleted T cells, or PBMCs.

This clone has a single count. This sample includes further DNA sequences coding for the same CDR3. In the authors' methods: How many nucleated cells were present was estimated from reference gene primer amplification. TCRdb's table, derived via immunoSEQ multiplex PCR, lists solely in-frame clones and lacks some. V, J and clone size are those of that table, while D and trimming were read from the DNA. The sample holds approximately 210,000 clones, less than 90% seen once. The CDR3 sequence is 12 residues long. Germline values: CDR1 GTSNPN, CDR2 SVGIG (reference sequence). V trimming: 1 base; J trimming: 3 bases; junction bases outside the gene matches: 0.

The chain carries TRBV30 and TRBJ2-7, with 7 bases lining up with TRBD1. The sequence was collected from a man aged 35-49 years with acute or convalescent COVID-19. Sample: peripheral blood. This chain's CDR3 is CAWSGQGYEQYF. The CDR3 DNA sequence: TGTGCCTGGAGTGGACAGGGCTACGAGCAGTACTTC.